This T cell receptor (beta chain) stems from a study of monozygotic twins with inflammatory bowel disease. Study-wide results and limits: Compared with healthy twins, IBD patients shared fewer clonotypes with others, especially with disease activity. Patient-specific immunosuppressive treatments may have made repertoires more variable.

With respect to this clonotype: Its antigen is unknown.

Two rounds of nested PCR, of roughly 17 and 9 cycles, were run on TCRalpha and TCRbeta cDNA. TCRdb reanalyzed the 5' RACE reads and collapses them to one entry per CDR3 protein, without DNA. The table gives roughly 160,000 distinct CDR3 sequences; the top ten clones make up about 2.4% of it. The sequenced sample was blood. The origin of this receptor is a human donor with ulcerative colitis or Crohn's disease, or a healthy co-twin of an affected twin (not recorded which).

The CDR3 is CASRLAGGPYEQYF. The rearrangement joins TRBV5-4 to TRBJ2-7; no DNA is available, so the TRBD2 call from TCRdb remains unchecked. There are 14 residues in the CDR3. CDR1 and CDR2 from the germline V gene are SGHNT and YYREEE (reference sequence).